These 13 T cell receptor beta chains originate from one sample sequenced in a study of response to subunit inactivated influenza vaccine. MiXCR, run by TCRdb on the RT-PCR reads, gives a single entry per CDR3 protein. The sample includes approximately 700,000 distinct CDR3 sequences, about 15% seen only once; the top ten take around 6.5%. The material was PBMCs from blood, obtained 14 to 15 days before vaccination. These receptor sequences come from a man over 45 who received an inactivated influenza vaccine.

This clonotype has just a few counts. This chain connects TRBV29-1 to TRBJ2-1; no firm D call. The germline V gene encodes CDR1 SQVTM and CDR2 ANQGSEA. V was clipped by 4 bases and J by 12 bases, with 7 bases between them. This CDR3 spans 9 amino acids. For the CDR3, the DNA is TGCAGCGTTGGGGCCGGGCAGTTCTTC. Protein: CSVGAGQFF.

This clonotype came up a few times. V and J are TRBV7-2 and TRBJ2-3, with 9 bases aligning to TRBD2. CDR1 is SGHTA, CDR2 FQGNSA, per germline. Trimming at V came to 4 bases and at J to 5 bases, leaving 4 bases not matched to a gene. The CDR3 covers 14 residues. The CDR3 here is CASSSRAGGDTQYF. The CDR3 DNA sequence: TGTGCCAGCAGCTCCCGAGCGGGGGGAGATACGCAGTATTTT.

DNA of the CDR3: TGTGCCAGCAGTTTTAGACAGGGCTACACCTTC. Translating gives CASSFRQGYTF. This chain connects TRBV28 to TRBJ1-2; the D gene is possibly TRBD1 (5 bases). Germline-derived CDR1 and CDR2 are MDHEN and SYDVKM. Trimming cost V 3 bases and J 8 bases, with 7 bases left between them. The CDR3 consists of 11 residues.

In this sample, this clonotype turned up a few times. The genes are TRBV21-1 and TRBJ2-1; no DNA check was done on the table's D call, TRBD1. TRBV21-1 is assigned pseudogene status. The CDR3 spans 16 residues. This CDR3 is CASRHQGACVFNEQFF. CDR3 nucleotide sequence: TGTGCCAGCAGGCACCAGGGGGCGTGCGTATTCAATGAGCAGTTCTTC.

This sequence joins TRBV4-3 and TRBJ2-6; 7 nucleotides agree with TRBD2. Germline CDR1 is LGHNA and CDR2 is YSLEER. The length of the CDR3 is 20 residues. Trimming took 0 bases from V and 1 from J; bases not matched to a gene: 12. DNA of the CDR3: TGCGCCAGCAGCCAAGAATCAACTCGCGGGGGATTTTCTGGGGCCAACGTCCTGACTTTC. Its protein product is CASSQESTRGGFSGANVLTF.

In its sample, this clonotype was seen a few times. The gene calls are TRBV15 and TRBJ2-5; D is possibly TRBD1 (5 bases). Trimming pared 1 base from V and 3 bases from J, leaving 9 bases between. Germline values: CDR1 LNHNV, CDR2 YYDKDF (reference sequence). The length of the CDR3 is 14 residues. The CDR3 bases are TGTGCCACCAGCAGAGCGAACAGGAAAGAGACCCAGTACTTC. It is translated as CATSRANRKETQYF.

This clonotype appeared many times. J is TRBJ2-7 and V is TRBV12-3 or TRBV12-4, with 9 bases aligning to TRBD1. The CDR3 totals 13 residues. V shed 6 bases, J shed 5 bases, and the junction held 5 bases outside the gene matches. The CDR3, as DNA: TGTGCCAGCAGCTACAGGGGGCGGCACGAGCAGTACTTC. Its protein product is CASSYRGRHEQYF.

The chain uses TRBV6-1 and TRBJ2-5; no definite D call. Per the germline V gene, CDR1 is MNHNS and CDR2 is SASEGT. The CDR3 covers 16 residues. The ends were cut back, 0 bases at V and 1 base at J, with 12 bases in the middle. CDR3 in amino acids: CASSEAGIPVQETQYF. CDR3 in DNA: TGTGCCAGCAGTGAAGCGGGAATTCCAGTCCAAGAGACCCAGTACTTC.

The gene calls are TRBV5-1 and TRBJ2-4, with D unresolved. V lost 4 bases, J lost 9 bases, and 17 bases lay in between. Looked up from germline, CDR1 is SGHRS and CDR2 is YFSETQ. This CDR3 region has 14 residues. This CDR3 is CASSHGALDSIQYF. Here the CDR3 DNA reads TGCGCCAGCAGCCATGGTGCGTTGGATAGCATTCAGTACTTC.

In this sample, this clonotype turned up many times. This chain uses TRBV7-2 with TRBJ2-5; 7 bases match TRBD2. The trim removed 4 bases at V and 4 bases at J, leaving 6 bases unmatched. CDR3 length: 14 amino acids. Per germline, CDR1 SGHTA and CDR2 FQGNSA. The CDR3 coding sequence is TGTGCCAGCAGCTCTAATGCGGGAGCAGAGACCCAGTACTTC. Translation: CASSSNAGAETQYF.

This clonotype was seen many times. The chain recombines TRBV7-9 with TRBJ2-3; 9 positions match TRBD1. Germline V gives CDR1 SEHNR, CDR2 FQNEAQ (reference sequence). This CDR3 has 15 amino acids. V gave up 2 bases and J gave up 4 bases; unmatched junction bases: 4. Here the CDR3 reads CASSLMGQGADTQYF. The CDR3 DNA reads TGTGCCAGCAGCTTAATGGGACAGGGCGCAGATACGCAGTATTTT.

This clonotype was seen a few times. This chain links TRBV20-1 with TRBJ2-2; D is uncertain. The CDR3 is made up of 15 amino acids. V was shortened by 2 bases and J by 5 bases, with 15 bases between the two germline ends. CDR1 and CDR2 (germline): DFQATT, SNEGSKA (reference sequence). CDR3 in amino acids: CSARRAADWTGELFF. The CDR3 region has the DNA TGCAGTGCTAGACGGGCAGCTGATTGGACCGGGGAGCTGTTTTTT.

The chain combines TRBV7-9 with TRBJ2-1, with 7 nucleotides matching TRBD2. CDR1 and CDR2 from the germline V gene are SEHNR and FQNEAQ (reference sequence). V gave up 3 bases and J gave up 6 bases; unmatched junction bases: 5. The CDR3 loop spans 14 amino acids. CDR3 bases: TGTGCCAGCAGCTTTGACGGGGGGTTCAATGAGCAGTTCTTC. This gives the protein CASSFDGGFNEQFF.